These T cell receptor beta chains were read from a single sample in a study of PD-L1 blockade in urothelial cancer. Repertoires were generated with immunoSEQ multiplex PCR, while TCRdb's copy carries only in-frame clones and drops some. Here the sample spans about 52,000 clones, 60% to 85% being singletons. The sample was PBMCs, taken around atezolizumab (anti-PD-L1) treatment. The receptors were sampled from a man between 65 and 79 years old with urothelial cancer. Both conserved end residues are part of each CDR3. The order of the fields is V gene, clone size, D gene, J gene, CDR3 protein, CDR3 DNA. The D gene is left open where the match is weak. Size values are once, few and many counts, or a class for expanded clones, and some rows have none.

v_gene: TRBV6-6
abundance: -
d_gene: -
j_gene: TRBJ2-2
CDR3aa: CASRPPIDRTGELFF
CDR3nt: TGTGCCAGCAGACCACCTATCGACAGAACCGGGGAGCTGTTTTTT

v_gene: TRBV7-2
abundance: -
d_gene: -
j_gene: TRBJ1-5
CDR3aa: CASSLGPGGNQPQHF
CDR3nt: TGTGCCAGCAGCCTAGGTCCCGGGGGCAATCAGCCCCAGCATTTT

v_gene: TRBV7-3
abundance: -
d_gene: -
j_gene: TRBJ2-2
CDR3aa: CASSLNGRVGELFF
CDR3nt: TGTGCCAGCAGCTTAAACGGCAGGGTCGGGGAGCTGTTTTTT

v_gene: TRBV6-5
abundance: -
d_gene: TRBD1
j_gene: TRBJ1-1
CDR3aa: CASSSLGTGNTEAFF
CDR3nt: TGTGCCAGCAGCTCCCTAGGGACAGGGAACACTGAAGCTTTCTTT

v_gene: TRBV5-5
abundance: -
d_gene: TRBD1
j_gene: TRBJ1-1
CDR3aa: CASSLDRGLLSTEAFF
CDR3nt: TGTGCCAGCAGCTTGGACAGGGGGCTGCTGAGTACTGAAGCTTTCTTT

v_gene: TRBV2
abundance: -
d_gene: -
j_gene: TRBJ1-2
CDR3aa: CASTLDTKGVGYTF
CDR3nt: TGTGCCAGCACCTTGGACACGAAGGGGGTAGGCTACACCTTC

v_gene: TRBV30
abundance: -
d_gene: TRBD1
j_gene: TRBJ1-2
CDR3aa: CAWSVPRGQINYGYTF
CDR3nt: TGTGCCTGGAGTGTACCCCGGGGACAGATTAACTATGGCTACACCTTC

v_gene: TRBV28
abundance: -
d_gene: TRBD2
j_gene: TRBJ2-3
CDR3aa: CASTNSGIRTDTQYF
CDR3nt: TGTGCCAGCACCAATAGCGGGATTCGCACAGATACGCAGTATTTT

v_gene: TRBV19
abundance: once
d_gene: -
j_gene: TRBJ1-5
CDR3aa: CASSLQGVVNQPQHF
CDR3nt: TGTGCCAGTAGTCTACAGGGAGTGGTGAATCAGCCCCAGCATTTT

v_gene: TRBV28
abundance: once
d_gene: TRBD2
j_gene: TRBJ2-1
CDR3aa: CASSSPGLAGAYNEQFF
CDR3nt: TGTGCCAGCAGTTCACCGGGACTAGCGGGCGCCTACAATGAGCAGTTCTTC

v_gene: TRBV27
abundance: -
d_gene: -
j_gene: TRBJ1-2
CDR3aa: CASSLSAVNYGYTF
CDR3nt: TGTGCCAGCAGTTTATCCGCGGTGAACTATGGCTACACCTTC

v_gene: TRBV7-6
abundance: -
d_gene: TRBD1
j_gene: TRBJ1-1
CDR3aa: CASSEQGADTEAFF
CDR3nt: TGTGCCAGCAGCGAACAGGGGGCCGACACTGAAGCTTTCTTT

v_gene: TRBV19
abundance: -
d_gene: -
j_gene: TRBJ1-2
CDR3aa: CASRTTNRDGYTF
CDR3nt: TGTGCCAGTAGGACAACCAACAGGGATGGCTACACCTTC

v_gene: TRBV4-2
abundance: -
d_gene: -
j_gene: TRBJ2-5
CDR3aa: CASSLTNAETQYF
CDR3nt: TGTGCCAGCAGCCTCACGAACGCGGAGACCCAGTACTTC

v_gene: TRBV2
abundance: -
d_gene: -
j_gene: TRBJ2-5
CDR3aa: CASRADRIQETQYF
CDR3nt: TGTGCCAGCAGGGCCGACAGGATTCAAGAGACCCAGTACTTC

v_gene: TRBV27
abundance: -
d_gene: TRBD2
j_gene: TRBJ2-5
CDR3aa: CASSSGRGQETQYF
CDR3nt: TGTGCCAGCAGTTCTGGGAGGGGACAAGAGACCCAGTACTTC

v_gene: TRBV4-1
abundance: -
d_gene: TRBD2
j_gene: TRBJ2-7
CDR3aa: CASSQRLAGSSYEQYF
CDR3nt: TGCGCCAGCAGCCAAAGACTAGCGGGCAGCTCCTACGAGCAGTACTTC

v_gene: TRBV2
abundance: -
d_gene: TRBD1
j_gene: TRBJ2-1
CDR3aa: CASSGGASQFF
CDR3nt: TGTGCCAGTTCAGGGGGCGCATCCCAGTTCTTC

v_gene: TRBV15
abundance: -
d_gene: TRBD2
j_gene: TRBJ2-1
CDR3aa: CATSREIAGVYNEQFF
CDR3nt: TGTGCCACCAGCAGAGAGATAGCGGGAGTCTACAATGAGCAGTTCTTC

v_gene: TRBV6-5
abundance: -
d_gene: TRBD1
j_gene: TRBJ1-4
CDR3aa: CASSLSGTGGEKLFF
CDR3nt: TGTGCCAGCAGTTTATCCGGGACAGGGGGTGAAAAACTGTTTTTT

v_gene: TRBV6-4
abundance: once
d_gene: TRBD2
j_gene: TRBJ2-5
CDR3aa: CASRPGLAGDLETQYF
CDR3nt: TGTGCCAGCAGGCCGGGACTAGCGGGTGACCTAGAGACCCAGTACTTC

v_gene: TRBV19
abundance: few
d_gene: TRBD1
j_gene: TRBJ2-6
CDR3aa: CASARDSSGANVLTF
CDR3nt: TGTGCCAGTGCCAGGGACAGCTCTGGGGCCAACGTCCTGACTTTC

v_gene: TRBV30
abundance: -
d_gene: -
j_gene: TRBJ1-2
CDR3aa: CAWSVPGERDYGYTF
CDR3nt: TGTGCCTGGAGTGTCCCGGGGGAAAGGGACTATGGCTACACCTTC

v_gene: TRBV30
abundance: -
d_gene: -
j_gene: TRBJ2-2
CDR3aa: CAWSFLGQNTGELFF
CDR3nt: TGTGCCTGGAGTTTTTTGGGACAGAACACCGGGGAGCTGTTTTTT

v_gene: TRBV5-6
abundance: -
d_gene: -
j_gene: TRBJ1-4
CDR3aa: CASSSPKRNEKLFF
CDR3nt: TGTGCCAGCAGCTCCCCAAAACGGAATGAAAAACTGTTTTTT

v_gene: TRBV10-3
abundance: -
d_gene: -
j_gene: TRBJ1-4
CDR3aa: CAISGATNEKLFF
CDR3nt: TGTGCCATCAGTGGGGCTACTAATGAAAAACTGTTTTTT